This T cell receptor (beta chain) was sequenced for a study of T cell repertoires in cytomegalovirus infection. Across the whole study: Based on public TCR beta signatures, there were indications of CMV infection and of a matching HLA type.

TCRdb redid the calling of the reads with MiXCR, one entry per CDR3 protein. The repertoire has roughly 180,000 distinct CDR3 sequences, approximately 21% of them found once; the top ten carry 20% to 30%. The V gene lost 3 bases and the J gene lost 4 bases, with 15 bases spanning the gap. The V gene's germline CDR1 is SGHAT and CDR2 FQNNGV. The CDR3 has 16 amino acids. In this sample, this clonotype turned up many times. The antigen is unknown. The sequence was collected from a human donor in good health (CMV status not recorded). Some clones in this sample may be carry-over from other donors' samples. The chain uses TRBV11-2 and TRBJ2-2; tentative D call: TRBD1 (6 bases). The material sequenced was CD8+ T cells from cultured PBMCs, taken from culture after CMV antigen stimulation. This CDR3 is CASSLERGYSTGELFF. DNA of the CDR3: TGTGCCAGCAGCTTGGAGAGGGGGTATTCCACCGGGGAGCTGTTTTTT.